The 9 T cell receptor beta chains in this list originate from one sample, sequenced in a study of T cells in localized non-small cell lung cancer. Clones were sequenced by immunoSEQ multiplex PCR, and TCRdb holds only the in-frame ones, with some missing. The table shows around 31,000 clones, with around 94% occurring only once. The source was peripheral blood, collected before any cancer treatment. These TCRs come from a woman between 40 and 69 years old with stage I lung adenocarcinoma.

V and J are TRBV4-3 and TRBJ2-7; 8 positions match TRBD2. The V gene end was trimmed by 1 base and the J gene end by 3 bases; junction bases not matched to a gene: 8. Looked up from germline, CDR1 is LGHNA and CDR2 is YSLEER. The CDR3 is made up of 16 amino acids. CDR3 amino acids: CASSQGSRGGNYEQYF. Here the CDR3 DNA reads TGCGCCAGCAGCCAAGGGTCCCGCGGGGGGAACTACGAGCAGTACTTC.

The chain joins TRBV11-2 to TRBJ1-2; D remains unclear. The V end lost 3 bases, the J end lost 4 bases, and 12 bases lay between the germline ends. CDR1 and CDR2 from the germline V gene are SGHAT and FQNNGV. The CDR3 extends over 14 amino acids. The CDR3 protein is CASSFGVKLYGYTF. The CDR3 DNA follows: TGTGCCAGCAGCTTTGGGGTGAAACTCTATGGCTACACCTTC. The whole variable domain, remainder taken from reference TRBV11-2 and TRBJ1-2, is EAGVAQSPRYKIIEKRQSVAFWCNPISGHATLYWYQQILGQGPKLLIQFQNNGVVDDSQLPKDRFSAERLKGVDSTLKIQPAKLEDSAVYLCASSFGVKLYGYTFGSGTRLTVV.

The chain recombines TRBV7-9 with TRBJ2-1; no clear D. The CDR3 spans 12 residues. CDR1 SEHNR and CDR2 FQNEAQ come from the germline V gene (reference sequence). V was cut by 3 bases and J by 8 bases, with 8 bases left in between. The CDR3 DNA reads as TGTGCCAGCAGCTTGGTCGTCTATGAGCAGTTCTTC. Protein product: CASSLVVYEQFF.

The V and J genes are TRBV6-5 and TRBJ1-4; D might be TRBD1 (6 bases). Germline V gene data show CDR1 as MNHEY and CDR2 as SVGAGI. This CDR3 has 16 amino acids. V lost 1 base to trimming and J lost 8 bases, with 17 bases between them. The CDR3, as DNA: TGTGCCAGCAGTTACTTTACGACAGGTCAGGGGGAAAAACTGTTTTTT. It is translated as CASSYFTTGQGEKLFF.

The chain has TRBV29-1 and TRBJ2-2, with D tentatively TRBD2 (5 bases). Between the trimmed V and J ends, which lost 4 bases and 0 bases, there was a span of 9 bases. The CDR3 contains 14 residues. Germline values: CDR1 SQVTM, CDR2 ANQGSEA. CDR3 in DNA: TGCAGCGTTGGAGGGAACGCGAACACCGGGGAGCTGTTTTTT. It specifies CSVGGNANTGELFF.

The gene calls are TRBV7-9 and TRBJ2-3; 9 bases map to TRBD2. Losses at the gene ends were 3 bases for V and 6 bases for J; bases not matched to a gene: 10. Looked up from germline, CDR1 is SEHNR and CDR2 is FQNEAQ (reference sequence). This CDR3 spans 16 amino acids. This CDR3 reads CASSFPLAGKDDTQYF. CDR3 DNA sequence: TGTGCCAGCAGCTTTCCGCTAGCGGGGAAGGACGATACGCAGTATTTT.

This chain links TRBV6-5 with TRBJ2-7; D gene unclear. Germline values: CDR1 MNHEY, CDR2 SVGAGI. V was pared by 0 bases and J by 2 bases, with 5 bases between. This CDR3 has 13 residues. The CDR3, as DNA: TGTGCCAGCAGTTACTCGGATCCCTACGAGCAGTACTTC. Protein sequence: CASSYSDPYEQYF.

This clone has just one count. J is TRBJ2-7 and V is TRBV5-1; tentative D call: TRBD2 (6 bases). Between the trimmed V and J ends, which lost 0 bases and 5 bases, there was a span of 15 bases. Germline CDR1 reads SGHRS; CDR2 reads YFSETQ. The CDR3 runs to 15 residues. The CDR3 region has the DNA TGCGCCAGCAGCTTGGCTAGTACCGGAGGGAACGAGCAGTACTTC. Amino acid sequence: CASSLASTGGNEQYF.

The chain links TRBV27 to TRBJ2-6, with D unclear. Trimming stripped 7 bases from V and 0 bases from J, with 13 bases between. The CDR3 runs 16 residues. CDR1 is MNHEY and CDR2 is SMNVEV in the germline V gene (reference sequence). The CDR3 is CASNRIGPSGANVLTF. DNA of the CDR3: TGTGCCAGCAACCGAATTGGACCCTCTGGGGCCAACGTCCTGACTTTC.